The T cell receptor beta chain described here comes from a study of blood T cell repertoires in COVID-19. For the study at large: Samples taken during acute and convalescent COVID-19 were collected in the United States, Italy and Spain.

Cohort assignment relied on participant-reported clinical history. Within the 2 weeks before study entry, each person in the exposed group met a COVID-19 case. In the authors' methods: Using reference gene primer amplification, nucleated cell counts were estimated. The table came from immunoSEQ multiplex PCR; TCRdb's copy has only in-frame clones and leaves some out. The V and J calls and clone size were taken over from that table, and D and trimming were inferred from the DNA. This sample carries 300,000 to 350,000 clones, approximately 90% of them seen once, and the ten largest clones take 3.9%. With V trimmed by 4 bases and J by 2 bases, 6 bases remained unmatched. Germline V CDR1 and CDR2: MNHEY, SVGAGI. This CDR3 is 16 amino acids long.

The source is a young woman who had been exposed to COVID-19. The rearrangement joins TRBV6-5 to TRBJ2-1; 9 nucleotides agree with TRBD2. The specimen was PBMCs or T cells enriched from blood (not recorded which). The CDR3 DNA reads TGTGCCAGCAGTTTCAATAGCGGGGGAGCCTACAATGAGCAGTTCTTC. Protein: CASSFNSGGAYNEQFF.